These T cell receptor beta chains were read from a single sample in a study of post-analysis software for immune sequencing data. MiXCR was run by TCRdb on the PCR reads, yielding one entry per CDR3 protein. The table lists 380,000 or so distinct CDR3 sequences, around a third of them singletons. The sample taken for sequencing was blood. The receptor set was obtained from a girl aged 10-17 years with multiple sclerosis. Each CDR3 is given with its conserved first and last residue. The D gene is left open where the match is weak. Only part of the rows carry a size: once, few, many, or a class if the clone is expanded.

clone_size j_call d_call v_call cdr3_nt cdr3_aa
many TRBJ1-4 . TRBV4-3 TGCGCCAGCAGCCAGACGACAGGAAAAACTAATGAAAAACTGTTTTTT CASSQTTGKTNEKLFF
few TRBJ2-2 . TRBV12-3/TRBV12-4 TGTGCCAGCGTTGCAGGGACGAACACCGGGGAGCTGTTTTTT CASVAGTNTGELFF
few TRBJ2-1 TRBD2 TRBV11-2 TGTGCCAGCAGCGCGCCGGGGGGTTTTAGCTCCTACAATGAGCAGTTCTTC CASSAPGGFSSYNEQFF
few TRBJ2-1 TRBD2 TRBV7-8 TGTGCCAGCAGCCTTAGGTTGGCTAGCGGCGGCTACAATGAGCAGTTCTTC CASSLRLASGGYNEQFF
few TRBJ1-1 . TRBV5-1 TGCGCCAGCAGCTTGGGACAGATGAACACTGAAGCTTTCTTT CASSLGQMNTEAFF
few TRBJ2-6 . TRBV6-5 TGTGCCAGCAGCGCCCTCTCTGGGGCCAACGTCCTGACTTTC CASSALSGANVLTF
. TRBJ1-1 . TRBV5-1 TGCGCCAGCAGCCCTGGAGGGGACTCCGGAACTGAAGCTTTCTTT CASSPGGDSGTEAFF
once TRBJ1-6 . TRBV12-3/TRBV12-4 TGTGCCAGCAGTTTCCGGAAAAACCCCTATAATTCACCCCTCCACTTT CASSFRKNPYNSPLHF
few TRBJ1-2 . TRBV18 TGTGCCAGCTCACCCGACACAGCTAACTATGGCTACACCTTC CASSPDTANYGYTF
few TRBJ2-5 . TRBV19 TGTGCCAGTAGTACCGTACCGTCGCAGACCCAGTACTTC CASSTVPSQTQYF
. TRBJ1-1 TRBD1 TRBV12-3/TRBV12-4 TGTGCCAGCAGTTTAGCGGACAGGGAATGGACTGAAGCTTTCTTT CASSLADREWTEAFF
few TRBJ2-3 TRBD2 TRBV27 TGTGCCAGCAGTTTATCAAGGGGACTAAGAGTTGATACGCAGTATTTT CASSLSRGLRVDTQYF
. TRBJ2-1 TRBD1 TRBV12-3/TRBV12-4 TGTGCCAGCAGACCCCGGGACAGGGTTTTGCAGTTCTTC CASRPRDRVLQFF
. TRBJ2-7 TRBD1 TRBV5-1 TGCGCCAGCAGCTTGTTGTCAGGGGGCTCCGAGCAGTACTTC CASSLLSGGSEQYF
. TRBJ2-7 . TRBV20-1 TGCAGTGCTAGGGGACAAAAGGACTACGAGCAGTACTTC CSARGQKDYEQYF
few TRBJ1-2 TRBD1 TRBV20-1 TGCAGTGCTAGAGATTTTTCGACAGGGCTCAACTATGGCTACACCTTC CSARDFSTGLNYGYTF